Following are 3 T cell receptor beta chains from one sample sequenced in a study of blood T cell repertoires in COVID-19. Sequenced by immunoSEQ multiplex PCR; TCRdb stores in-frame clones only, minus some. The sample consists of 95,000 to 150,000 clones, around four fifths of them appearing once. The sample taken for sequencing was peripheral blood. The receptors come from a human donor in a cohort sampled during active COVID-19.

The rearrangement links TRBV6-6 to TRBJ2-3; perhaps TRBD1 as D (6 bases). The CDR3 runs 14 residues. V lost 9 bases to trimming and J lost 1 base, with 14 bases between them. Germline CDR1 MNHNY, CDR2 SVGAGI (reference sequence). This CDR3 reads CASHLGAGTDTQYF. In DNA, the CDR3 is TGTGCCAGTCACCTGGGGGCTGGCACAGATACGCAGTATTTT.

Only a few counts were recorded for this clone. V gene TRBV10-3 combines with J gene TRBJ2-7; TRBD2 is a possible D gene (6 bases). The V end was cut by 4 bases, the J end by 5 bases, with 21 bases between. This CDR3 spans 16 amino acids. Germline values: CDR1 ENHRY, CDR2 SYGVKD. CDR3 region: CAISAPPGLNADEQYF. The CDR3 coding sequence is TGTGCCATCAGTGCCCCGCCGGGACTCAACGCCGACGAGCAGTACTTC.

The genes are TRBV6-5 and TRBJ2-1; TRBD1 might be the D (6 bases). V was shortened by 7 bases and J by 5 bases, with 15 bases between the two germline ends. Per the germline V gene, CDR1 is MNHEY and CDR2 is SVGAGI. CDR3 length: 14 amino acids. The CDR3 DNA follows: TGTGCCAGCACCGCCGGACGGGACAACAATGAGCAGTTCTTC. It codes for CASTAGRDNNEQFF.